These T cell receptor beta chains were read from a single sample in a study of OX40 agonist ivuxolimab in advanced cancers. Clones were read by immunoSEQ multiplex PCR, and TCRdb kept only the in-frame ones, dropping some. The sample holds approximately 99,000 clones, roughly 90% seen once. Sequenced material: CD4+ or CD8+ T cells sorted from blood, taken in a trial of the OX40 agonist ivuxolimab. Receptors originate from an adult with an advanced solid tumor such as melanoma, head and neck, liver or kidney cancer. CDR3s include the opening cysteine and the closing phenylalanine or tryptophan. Fields, in order: clone size, V gene, D gene, CDR3 length, J gene, CDR3 DNA, CDR3 protein. A D gene is named only where the DNA matches it firmly. Only part of the rows carry a size: once, few, many, or a class if the clone is expanded.

>-|TRBV19|-|14|TRBJ2-5
TGTGCCAGGGGGGTAGGGGCGCGGAGGGAGACCCAGTACTTC
CARGVGARRETQYF
>-|TRBV11-3|-|13|TRBJ1-2
TGTGCCAGCAGCTTAGGGGGGAATCAGGGCTACACCTTC
CASSLGGNQGYTF
>once|TRBV16|TRBD2|17|TRBJ2-3
TGTGCCAGCAGCCAATCGCCTTTAGCGGGGGGACGAGATACGCAGTATTTT
CASSQSPLAGGRDTQYF
>-|TRBV5-6|TRBD2|15|TRBJ2-1
TGTGCCAGCAGCTACCTAGCGGGGGGGTGGAATGAGCAGTTCTTC
CASSYLAGGWNEQFF
>-|TRBV9|-|14|TRBJ1-5
TGTGCCAGCAGCCCACAGGGTATCAATCAGCCCCAGCATTTT
CASSPQGINQPQHF
>once|TRBV7-2|-|14|TRBJ1-3
TGTGCCAGCAGCCCCCAGACAGCTGGAAACACCATATATTTT
CASSPQTAGNTIYF
>-|TRBV18|-|16|TRBJ2-2
TGTGCCAGCTCACCTAGCACTAGCATAATCACCGGGGAGCTGTTTTTT
CASSPSTSIITGELFF
>-|TRBV7-3|TRBD2|14|TRBJ2-7
TGTGCCAGCAGCCCGACTAGCGGGGGGTACGAGCAGTACTTC
CASSPTSGGYEQYF
>-|TRBV6-1|-|13|TRBJ1-1
TGTGCCAGCAGCGCTAGGCAGCATTCTGAAGCTTTCTTT
CASSARQHSEAFF
>-|TRBV5-1|-|15|TRBJ1-2
TGCGCCAGCAGCTTGGTTTCCCTAGGGGACTATGGCTACACCTTC
CASSLVSLGDYGYTF
>-|TRBV27|-|17|TRBJ2-7
TGTGCCAGCAGTTTATCCGGCAATCCCGATAATTCCTACGAGCAGTACTTC
CASSLSGNPDNSYEQYF
>once|TRBV7-9|-|13|TRBJ1-2
TGTGCCAGCAGTTCAGGACAGCGGTATGGCTACACCTTC
CASSSGQRYGYTF
>-|TRBV16|-|18|TRBJ1-2
TGTGCCAGCAACCCACTTTTAGACACGCTCTTTAACAACTATGGCTACACCTTC
CASNPLLDTLFNNYGYTF
>-|TRBV6-1|-|14|TRBJ2-7
TGTGCCAGCTCAACCCCCTATCCAGGCTACGAGCAGTACTTC
CASSTPYPGYEQYF
>-|TRBV28|TRBD1|16|TRBJ1-5
TGTGCCAGCAGTTTCGGGGGCAGGGGGCAGGGTCAGCCCCAGCATTTT
CASSFGGRGQGQPQHF
>-|TRBV5-1|-|13|TRBJ1-2
TGCGCCAGCAGCTCGGGACATCGTGGCAGCTACACCTTC
CASSSGHRGSYTF
>-|TRBV5-1|TRBD2|16|TRBJ2-1
TGCGCCAGCAGCAGGACTAGCGGATTCTCCTACAATGAGCAGTTCTTC
CASSRTSGFSYNEQFF
>once|TRBV18|-|15|TRBJ1-5
TGTGCCAGCTCACCACAGGGCACCCGGAGGGAGCCCCAGCATTTT
CASSPQGTRREPQHF
>-|TRBV9|-|13|TRBJ2-3
TGTGCCAGCAGCGTGCCCGGCACAGATACGCAGTATTTT
CASSVPGTDTQYF
>-|TRBV13|-|14|TRBJ2-7
TGTGCCAGCAGCTTAGGAAGACAGTCCTACGAGCAGTACTTC
CASSLGRQSYEQYF
>-|TRBV27|-|13|TRBJ1-5
TGTGCCAGCAGTTTGCTGGGAAATCAGCCCCAGCATTTT
CASSLLGNQPQHF
>-|TRBV2|-|15|TRBJ1-2
TGTGCCAGCAGTGAAGCCTCCGCGGACCTCTATGGCTACACCTTC
CASSEASADLYGYTF
>-|TRBV5-6|-|15|TRBJ2-5
TGTGCCAGTGGGGTACGGGAGCTAGGTGGAGAGACCCAGTACTTC
CASGVRELGGETQYF
>-|TRBV7-2|-|14|TRBJ2-2
TGTGCCAGCACCCCCCAAACGAACACCGGGGAGCTGTTTTTT
CASTPQTNTGELFF
>-|TRBV18|TRBD2|16|TRBJ2-1
TGTGCCAGCTCACCATCGGGCGGGAGGAACAACAATGAGCAGTTCTTC
CASSPSGGRNNNEQFF
>-|TRBV7-9|TRBD1|15|TRBJ1-4
TGTGCCAGCAGCCCTGGGACAGGGGAAAATGAAAAACTGTTTTTT
CASSPGTGENEKLFF
>-|TRBV7-9|-|13|TRBJ1-1
TGTGCCAGCAGCCCCCGGACGGTTACTGAAGCTTTCTTT
CASSPRTVTEAFF
>-|TRBV7-2|-|15|TRBJ2-1
TGTGCCAGCAGCCTTCGTTTGGTGGGGGCTGATGAGCAGTTCTTC
CASSLRLVGADEQFF
>-|TRBV11-2|-|14|TRBJ1-2
TGTGCCAGCAGCCGTACCGGGACAATCTATGGCTACACCTTC
CASSRTGTIYGYTF
>-|TRBV19|-|15|TRBJ2-3
TGTGCCAGTAGCCCAAGGGGGGCTAGCACAGATACGCAGTATTTT
CASSPRGASTDTQYF
>-|TRBV11-1|-|13|TRBJ1-4
TGTGCCAGCAGCTTATCAACTAATGAAAAACTGTTTTTT
CASSLSTNEKLFF
>-|TRBV9|-|17|TRBJ2-1
TGTGCCAGCAGCGTAGGTGGGGGAGGTGTCGCCTACAATGAGCAGTTCTTC
CASSVGGGGVAYNEQFF
>-|TRBV7-8|-|16|TRBJ1-5
TGTGCCAGCAGCTTAGATTCTTCGGGTAGCAATCAGCCCCAGCATTTT
CASSLDSSGSNQPQHF
>many|TRBV28|TRBD2|14|TRBJ2-3
TGTGCCAGTATAGCGGGAGGGACCACAGATACGCAGTATTTT
CASIAGGTTDTQYF
>-|TRBV5-1|TRBD1|15|TRBJ2-1
TGCGCCAGCAGCTTGGCCGCGACAGGGCGCGCTGAGCAGTTCTTC
CASSLAATGRAEQFF
>-|TRBV6-6|-|14|TRBJ1-1
TGTGCCAGCAGTTACTCGAGGGTCAGCACTGAAGCTTTCTTT
CASSYSRVSTEAFF
>-|TRBV19|TRBD1|17|TRBJ1-5
TGTGCCAGTAGTATAGATCTATTAGGGCAGGGGGCTCAGCCCCAGCATTTT
CASSIDLLGQGAQPQHF
>-|TRBV11-3|-|12|TRBJ1-6
TGTGCCAGCAGCTTATTGTCTTCACCCCTCCACTTT
CASSLLSSPLHF
>few|TRBV13|TRBD2|15|TRBJ2-1
TGTGCCAGCAGCGCGGGACTAGCGGGAACCAATGAGCAGTTCTTC
CASSAGLAGTNEQFF
>-|TRBV18|TRBD1|14|TRBJ2-7
TGTGCCAGCTCAAGCAAACCGGACAGGGAGGAGCAGTACTTC
CASSSKPDREEQYF
>-|TRBV10-2|TRBD2|19|TRBJ2-3
TGCGCCAGCAGTGAGTCAAAGGCTAGCGGGGGGATTTACACAGATACGCAGTATTTT
CASSESKASGGIYTDTQYF
>-|TRBV19|-|14|TRBJ2-2
TGTGCCAGTAAAGAAGGGGGAGGTGCCGGGGAGCTGTTTTTT
CASKEGGGAGELFF
>-|TRBV5-1|-|14|TRBJ1-1
TGCGCCAGCAGCTTGACTACAGAGAACACTGAAGCTTTCTTT
CASSLTTENTEAFF
>-|TRBV7-2|-|14|TRBJ1-1
TGTGCCAGCATCCCAAATTTTATGAACACTGAAGCTTTCTTT
CASIPNFMNTEAFF